This T cell receptor (beta chain) is drawn from a study of blood T cell repertoires in COVID-19. In the study overall: Whether acute or convalescent, the COVID-19 samples came from the United States, Italy and Spain. In each case, the material was cDNA or gDNA derived from T cells, B-cell-depleted T cells, or PBMCs.

In this sample, this clone turned up once. The CDR3 has 14 residues. CDR1 and CDR2 (germline): SNHLY, FYNNEI. The V gene lost 8 bases and the J gene lost 3 bases, with 14 bases spanning the gap. Study processing details: Amplification of reference gene primers was used by the study to estimate nucleated cell counts. Clones were sequenced by immunoSEQ multiplex PCR, and TCRdb holds only the in-frame ones, with some missing. V and J calls and clone size are as listed in that table; D and trimming were resolved from the DNA. The sample has some 30,000 clones; approximately 86% are singletons. Sequencing was performed on peripheral blood. The chain has TRBV2 and TRBJ1-3; D is undetermined. The origin of this receptor is a human donor in a cohort sampled during active COVID-19. The donor label of this sample is uncertain. Written as DNA, the CDR3 is TGTGCCAGCCGTGGGTTGGCAGTTGGAAACACCATATATTTT. Protein product: CASRGLAVGNTIYF.